The rows below give T cell receptor beta chains drawn from one sample of a study of CD8+CD57+ T cells in acquired aplastic anemia. Each CDR3 protein gets one entry after TCRdb re-called the reads with MiXCR. The data show 300,000 or so distinct CDR3 sequences, 45% to 65% seen once. Sequenced input: sorted CD4+, CD8+, or CD8+CD57+ T cells (not recorded which) from PBMCs. These receptors were obtained from a human donor with aplastic anemia. The CDR3 runs from the conserved cysteine through the conserved F or W. The D gene is left open where the match is weak. Only some rows state a clone size, as once, few, many or a class for expanded clones.

J gene	D gene	V gene	clone size	CDR3 DNA	CDR3 protein
TRBJ2-7	TRBD2	TRBV24-1	-	TGTGCCACCAGCGCTAGCGGGAGGGCCCAAGAGGAGCAGTACTTC	CATSASGRAQEEQYF
TRBJ2-7	-	TRBV6-1	many	TGTGCCAGCAGTGAAGGGGTGGTAAGCTCCTACGAGCAGTACTTC	CASSEGVVSSYEQYF
TRBJ1-5	-	TRBV24-1	-	TGTGCCACCAGTGATTTGGGAGGTAATCAGCCCCAGCATTTT	CATSDLGGNQPQHF
TRBJ1-2	-	TRBV6-5	many	TGTGCCAGCAGTCAATACAGGAATAACTATGGCTACACCTTC	CASSQYRNNYGYTF
TRBJ2-7	-	TRBV5-8	-	TGTGCCAGCAGCTCGGCGGACGGAGGATCCTACGAGCAGTACTTC	CASSSADGGSYEQYF
TRBJ2-7	-	TRBV12-3/TRBV12-4	-	TGTGCCAGCAGTTCGGCCCGATACGAGCAGTACTTC	CASSSARYEQYF
TRBJ1-2	TRBD1	TRBV12-3/TRBV12-4	many	TGTGCCAGCAGTTTAGAACAGGGGGCTGGCTATGGCTACACCTTC	CASSLEQGAGYGYTF
TRBJ2-3	-	TRBV18	many	TGTGCCAGCTCACCCCCTTCGACAGCAGATACGCAGTATTTT	CASSPPSTADTQYF
TRBJ1-1	-	TRBV29-1	-	TGCAGCGTTGTCGGCACTGAAGCTTTCTTT	CSVVGTEAFF
TRBJ1-1	-	TRBV2	-	TGTGCCAGCAGTGAAAAGGGAGACACTGAAGCTTTCTTT	CASSEKGDTEAFF
TRBJ1-3	-	TRBV13	-	TGTGCCAGCAGCTTAGCGGGGAGAGGAGAGACCATATATTTT	CASSLAGRGETIYF
TRBJ2-1	-	TRBV29-1	-	TGCAGCGTTGTCCCCGGCTACAATGAGCAGTTCTTC	CSVVPGYNEQFF
TRBJ2-7	TRBD2	TRBV7-2	-	TGTGCCAGCAGCCAAGAAGGTGCTCTAGCGGGGGGGGACGAGCAGTACTTC	CASSQEGALAGGDEQYF
TRBJ2-1	TRBD2	TRBV2	many	TGTGCCAGCAGTGACACTAGCGGGATGCGTCTGGTCTTC	CASSDTSGMRLVF
TRBJ1-2	-	TRBV10-3	-	TGTGCCATCAGCAGGTCACTACCGGGAAGCTATGGCTACACCTTC	CAISRSLPGSYGYTF
TRBJ2-1	TRBD2	TRBV10-3	-	TGTGCCATCAGTGGCGGGAGTGAGCAGTTCTTC	CAISGGSEQFF
TRBJ1-5	-	TRBV12-3/TRBV12-4	few	TGTGCCAGCAGTTTTATATATCAGCCCCAGCATTTT	CASSFIYQPQHF
TRBJ1-3	-	TRBV2	-	TGTGCCAGCAGTGAAGGTGGAAACACCATATATTTT	CASSEGGNTIYF
TRBJ1-5	-	TRBV7-8	many	TGTGCCAGCAGCCCGGGGGGCGGCAGGAGTAGCAATCAGCCCCAGCATTTT	CASSPGGGRSSNQPQHF
TRBJ1-1	-	TRBV20-1	-	TGCAGTGCTAGAGAACAGGGCCTGAACACTGAAGCTTTCTTT	CSAREQGLNTEAFF
TRBJ2-5	-	TRBV7-8	-	TGTGCCAGCAGCTTAGAACGCAGGGAGACCCAGTACTTC	CASSLERRETQYF
TRBJ2-7	-	TRBV7-3	-	TGTGCCAGCAGCTTGGAGGGGCTCGGGGGGCCGTTCTACGAGCAGTACTTC	CASSLEGLGGPFYEQYF
TRBJ2-3	TRBD2	TRBV20-1	-	TGCAGTGCTACCCACAGCGGGGGGGCCGCTAGCACAGATACGCAGTATTTT	CSATHSGGAASTDTQYF
TRBJ2-7	-	TRBV7-2	few	TGTGCCAGCAGCGCTCTTCTGGGGGGCTACGAGCAGTACTTC	CASSALLGGYEQYF
TRBJ2-2	-	TRBV2	few	TGTGCCAGCAGGTCGGTTGTAAACACCGGGGAGCTGTTTTTT	CASRSVVNTGELFF
TRBJ1-5	-	TRBV29-1	-	TGCAGCGTTGTAATGCCCGGGACCAATCAGCCCCAGCATTTT	CSVVMPGTNQPQHF
TRBJ2-3	TRBD2	TRBV7-9	-	TGTGCCAGCAGCTCAACCTTAGCGGGGGGGACAGATACGCAGTATTTT	CASSSTLAGGTDTQYF
TRBJ2-5	TRBD2	TRBV5-8	-	TGTGCCAGCAGCCCAGGCTTCTGGGGCGGGGGAAGAGGGACAGAGACCCAGTACTTC	CASSPGFWGGGRGTETQYF
TRBJ2-3	-	TRBV5-1	-	TGTGCCAGCAGTTCGGGGACGGGAGTTCAAGATACGCAGTATTTT	CASSSGTGVQDTQYF
TRBJ2-1	-	TRBV5-5	-	TGTGCCAGCAGCCCTCCGAGGAGCTCCTACAATGAGCAGTTCTTC	CASSPPRSSYNEQFF
TRBJ2-6	TRBD1	TRBV12-3/TRBV12-4	-	TGTGCCAGCAGCCCTAGACAGGGGCGCACTGAAGCTTTC	CASSPRQGRTEAF
TRBJ2-7	TRBD1	TRBV10-3	-	TGTGCCATCAGTGTTTCCGGGACAGGGGACCCCGTGTCCTACGAGCAGTACTTC	CAISVSGTGDPVSYEQYF
TRBJ1-2	TRBD1	TRBV2	-	TGTGCCAGCGAACTAGGGACAGTCTACTATGGCTACACCTTC	CASELGTVYYGYTF
TRBJ2-5	TRBD1	TRBV19	many	TGTGCCAGTAGTGGGACAGCAGCAGAACAAGAGACCCAGTACTTC	CASSGTAAEQETQYF
TRBJ1-2	-	TRBV4-1	once	TGCGCCAGCAGCCCCCGTGCAGGGGTGGACCATGGCTACACCTTC	CASSPRAGVDHGYTF
TRBJ2-3	-	TRBV7-9	-	TGTGCCAGCAGTTGGGATGTGAGGGATACGCAGTATTTT	CASSWDVRDTQYF
TRBJ2-5	TRBD1	TRBV10-1	-	TGCGCCAGCATTGAAGACAGGGGATCGTCTGAGACCCAGTACTTC	CASIEDRGSSETQYF
TRBJ1-4	TRBD1	TRBV11-3	once	TGTGCCAGCAGCTCATGGACAGGTCATGAAAAACTGTTTTTT	CASSSWTGHEKLFF
TRBJ2-3	TRBD2	TRBV24-1	-	TGTGCCACCAGCGGGGGGGAAACAGATACGCAGTATTTT	CATSGGETDTQYF
TRBJ1-1	-	TRBV10-2	few	TGCGCCAGCATCGGACCGAACACTGAAGCTTTCTTT	CASIGPNTEAFF
TRBJ1-2	-	TRBV29-1	many	TGCAGCGTTGGGGGGGGGTTTGGTGACTATGGCTACACCTTC	CSVGGGFGDYGYTF